These T cell receptor beta chains were read from a single sample in a study of shared clonotypes between healthy human individuals. Profiled with immunoSEQ multiplex PCR; TCRdb holds only in-frame clones, not every one. The table records roughly 660,000 clones, less than 95% of them present only once. The sequenced sample was memory CD8+ T cells from PBMCs. The receptors originated from a man younger than 35 in good health. Some clones in this sample may be carry-over from other donors' samples. Both conserved end residues are part of each CDR3. D genes are given only for firm matches. Expanded clones get a size class; other rows say once, few or many, or leave the size out.

j_gene | abundance | v_gene | d_gene | CDR3nt | CDR3aa
TRBJ2-3 | . | TRBV4-3 | . | TGCGCCAGCAGCCCCGGGACGGTCAGCACAGATACGCAGTATTTT | CASSPGTVSTDTQYF
TRBJ1-2 | . | TRBV27 | . | TGTGCCAGCAGGACGTATAACTATGGCTACACCTTC | CASRTYNYGYTF
TRBJ2-1 | few | TRBV23-1 | . | TGCGCCAGCAGTCAATCGACTGGGGCGGGTGAGCAGTTCTTC | CASSQSTGAGEQFF
TRBJ1-1 | . | TRBV27 | TRBD1 | TGTGCCAGCAGTTTATCGAGGACAGGGTTAGGTACTGAAGCTTTCTTT | CASSLSRTGLGTEAFF
TRBJ2-5 | . | TRBV5-1 | TRBD1 | TGCGCCAGCAGCTGGTCAGGGGGTCAAGAGACCCAGTACTTC | CASSWSGGQETQYF
TRBJ2-2 | . | TRBV9 | TRBD1 | TGTGCCAGCAGCGGACAGGGTACCGGGGAGCTGTTTTTT | CASSGQGTGELFF
TRBJ2-7 | . | TRBV4-1 | . | TGCGCCAGCAGCCAAGTTCCAGGGATTCTAGCAGGCTTC | CASSQVPGILAGF
TRBJ2-1 | . | TRBV7-3 | . | TGTGCCAGCAGCTCCGCTGGGACAACTTCCTACAATGAGCAGTTCTTC | CASSSAGTTSYNEQFF
TRBJ2-7 | . | TRBV10-1 | . | TGCGCCAGGGACTACAGGGGACGCTCCTACGAGCAGTACTTC | CARDYRGRSYEQYF
TRBJ1-3 | . | TRBV27 | . | TGTGCCAGCAGTTCCAGCTTCTCTGGAAACACCATATATTTT | CASSSSFSGNTIYF
TRBJ2-3 | once | TRBV14 | TRBD2 | TGTGCCAGCAGCCGGGGGAGGGACCAGAGCACAGATACGCAGTATTTT | CASSRGRDQSTDTQYF
TRBJ2-4 | . | TRBV6-1 | . | TGTGCCAGCAGTGACGTTGGGGGTTACCTAGCCAAAAACATTCAGTACTTC | CASSDVGGYLAKNIQYF
TRBJ2-7 | . | TRBV15 | . | TGTGCCACCAGCAGAGTCGGATACTCCTACGAGCAGTACTTC | CATSRVGYSYEQYF
TRBJ2-7 | . | TRBV29-1 | . | TGCAGCGTTGAAATCCTAGCCGAAACCTACGAGCAGTACTTC | CSVEILAETYEQYF
TRBJ2-1 | . | TRBV9 | . | TGTGCCAGCAGCTCCAAGGGGGTCGAGCAGTTCTTC | CASSSKGVEQFF
TRBJ1-6 | few | TRBV15 | . | TGTGCCACCAGCGGGACTCTAACAGGGTTCGACTATAATTCACCCCTCCACTTT | CATSGTLTGFDYNSPLHF
TRBJ2-7 | once | TRBV7-9 | . | TGTGCCAGCAGCTCTAGGACCTCCTACGAGCAGTACTTC | CASSSRTSYEQYF
TRBJ2-3 | . | TRBV27 | . | TGTGCCAGCAGTTGGGAAGCGGCAGGCGGGACTGGGGATACGCAGTATTTT | CASSWEAAGGTGDTQYF
TRBJ1-2 | . | TRBV2 | TRBD1 | TGTGCCAGCAGTCCCGGGACAGCTTCTAACTATGGCTACACCTTC | CASSPGTASNYGYTF
TRBJ2-1 | . | TRBV5-1 | . | TGCGCCAGCAGCTCGGAGCTGGATGAGCAGTTCTTC | CASSSELDEQFF
TRBJ2-5 | . | TRBV28 | . | TGTGCCAGCAGCTATGACCGTGAGGGCCCGGGGGAGCAGTACTTC | CASSYDREGPGEQYF
TRBJ2-1 | . | TRBV4-3 | . | TGCGCCAGCAGCCAAGGAGGGACCCTCAATGAGCAGTTCTTC | CASSQGGTLNEQFF
TRBJ1-1 | . | TRBV5-5 | . | TGTGCCAGCAGCTTGAAGGGTATACGGAACACTGAAGCTTTCTTT | CASSLKGIRNTEAFF
TRBJ1-5 | . | TRBV7-8 | . | TGTGCCAGCAGCTCCCAGCCTAGCAATCAGCCCCAGCATTTT | CASSSQPSNQPQHF
TRBJ1-4 | . | TRBV7-9 | . | TGTGCCAGCAGCTTAGATTCTTTGGTAGTGAGACTGTTTTTT | CASSLDSLVVRLFF
TRBJ2-6 | . | TRBV7-9 | TRBD2 | TGTGCCAGCAGCCTTCCCGGGACTAGCGGGAGTTCGGGGGCCAACGTCCTGACTTTC | CASSLPGTSGSSGANVLTF